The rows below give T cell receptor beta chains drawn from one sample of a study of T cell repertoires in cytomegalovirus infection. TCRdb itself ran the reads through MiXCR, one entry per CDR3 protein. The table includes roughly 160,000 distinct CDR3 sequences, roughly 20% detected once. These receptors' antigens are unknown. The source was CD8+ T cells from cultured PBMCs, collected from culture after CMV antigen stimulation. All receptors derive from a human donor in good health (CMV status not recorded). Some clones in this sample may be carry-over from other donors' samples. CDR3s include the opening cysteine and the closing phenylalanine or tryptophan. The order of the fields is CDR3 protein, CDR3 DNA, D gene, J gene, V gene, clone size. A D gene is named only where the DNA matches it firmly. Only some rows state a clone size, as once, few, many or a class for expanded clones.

CDR3 protein: CASSLNTGNTEAFF
CDR3 DNA: TGTGCCAGCAGCTTAAACACAGGGAACACTGAAGCTTTCTTT
D gene: .
J gene: TRBJ1-1
V gene: TRBV7-8
clone size: .

CDR3 protein: CASSSYSGGGRYTEAFF
CDR3 DNA: TGTGCCAGCAGTTCTTATTCAGGGGGCGGTCGGTACACTGAAGCTTTCTTT
D gene: TRBD1
J gene: TRBJ1-1
V gene: TRBV28
clone size: .

CDR3 protein: CASSLVLDKPRRGYTF
CDR3 DNA: TGTGCCAGCAGCTTAGTGCTTGACAAACCCCGGCGGGGCTACACCTTC
D gene: .
J gene: TRBJ1-2
V gene: TRBV7-8
clone size: few

CDR3 protein: CASSFPGAPDRQFF
CDR3 DNA: TGTGCCAGCAGTTTCCCCGGCGCCCCGGACCGGCAGTTCTTC
D gene: .
J gene: TRBJ2-1
V gene: TRBV27
clone size: many

CDR3 protein: CVGGAMDYGYTF
CDR3 DNA: TGTGTTGGGGGCGCAATGGACTATGGCTACACCTTC
D gene: .
J gene: TRBJ1-2
V gene: TRBV7-9
clone size: few

CDR3 protein: CASSPQWALNSPLHF
CDR3 DNA: TGTGCCAGCAGCCCTCAATGGGCCCTTAATTCACCCCTCCACTTT
D gene: .
J gene: TRBJ1-6
V gene: TRBV7-2
clone size: .

CDR3 protein: CASSFGQEIRTGELFF
CDR3 DNA: TGTGCCAGCAGCTTCGGGCAGGAAATACGGACCGGGGAGCTGTTTTTT
D gene: .
J gene: TRBJ2-2
V gene: TRBV5-6
clone size: .

CDR3 protein: CASSLMYPGTVASGANVLTF
CDR3 DNA: TGTGCCAGCAGTTTGATGTATCCGGGGACAGTAGCCTCTGGGGCCAACGTCCTGACTTTC
D gene: TRBD1
J gene: TRBJ2-6
V gene: TRBV27
clone size: .

CDR3 protein: CASSPRTGEQFF
CDR3 DNA: TGTGCCAGCAGCCCCCGGACAGGGGAACAGTTCTTC
D gene: TRBD1
J gene: TRBJ2-1
V gene: TRBV7-2
clone size: .

CDR3 protein: CASSLTGTGVHEQYF
CDR3 DNA: TGTGCCAGCAGCTTGACCGGGACAGGGGTACACGAGCAGTACTTC
D gene: TRBD1
J gene: TRBJ2-7
V gene: TRBV7-2
clone size: .

CDR3 protein: CSARPTGTFSGNTIYF
CDR3 DNA: TGCAGTGCTAGGCCGACAGGGACTTTCTCTGGAAACACCATATATTTT
D gene: TRBD1
J gene: TRBJ1-3
V gene: TRBV20-1
clone size: .

CDR3 protein: CASSLAVQPQHF
CDR3 DNA: TGTGCCAGCAGCCTGGCAGTTCAGCCCCAGCATTTT
D gene: .
J gene: TRBJ1-5
V gene: TRBV7-8
clone size: .

CDR3 protein: CASSDERDRNNQPQHF
CDR3 DNA: TGTGCCAGCAGTGATGAAAGGGACAGGAACAATCAGCCCCAGCATTTT
D gene: TRBD1
J gene: TRBJ1-5
V gene: TRBV2
clone size: .

CDR3 protein: CASSYFPIAGGSTDTQYF
CDR3 DNA: TGTGCCAGCAGTTACTTCCCGATAGCGGGGGGGAGCACAGATACGCAGTATTTT
D gene: TRBD2
J gene: TRBJ2-3
V gene: TRBV6-5
clone size: few

CDR3 protein: CSVEDRWGGNYGYTF
CDR3 DNA: TGCAGCGTTGAAGATCGGTGGGGAGGGAACTATGGCTACACCTTC
D gene: .
J gene: TRBJ1-2
V gene: TRBV29-1
clone size: .

CDR3 protein: CASSLDKDSNKGNTEAFF
CDR3 DNA: TGTGCCAGCAGCTTAGATAAGGACAGCAACAAGGGGAACACTGAAGCTTTCTTT
D gene: .
J gene: TRBJ1-1
V gene: TRBV7-6
clone size: few

CDR3 protein: CASSRTGGFLGANVLTF
CDR3 DNA: TGTGCCAGCAGCAGGACAGGGGGCTTCCTAGGGGCCAACGTCCTGACTTTC
D gene: TRBD1
J gene: TRBJ2-6
V gene: TRBV7-9
clone size: .

CDR3 protein: CASSLEQKSYGYTF
CDR3 DNA: TGTGCCAGCAGCTTAGAACAGAAATCCTATGGCTACACCTTC
D gene: .
J gene: TRBJ1-2
V gene: TRBV7-9
clone size: few

CDR3 protein: CASSLYLSYEQYF
CDR3 DNA: TGTGCCAGCAGTTTATATCTGTCCTACGAGCAGTACTTC
D gene: .
J gene: TRBJ2-7
V gene: TRBV28
clone size: .

CDR3 protein: CASSFSGTGPTGELFF
CDR3 DNA: TGTGCCAGCAGCTTCTCCGGGACAGGGCCTACCGGGGAGCTGTTTTTT
D gene: TRBD1
J gene: TRBJ2-2
V gene: TRBV6-5
clone size: few

CDR3 protein: CSARVEGPIGYTF
CDR3 DNA: TGCAGTGCTAGAGTTGAGGGTCCTATTGGCTACACCTTC
D gene: .
J gene: TRBJ1-2
V gene: TRBV20-1
clone size: .

CDR3 protein: CASSYGQGNIEAFF
CDR3 DNA: TGTGCCAGCAGTTACGGGCAGGGCAATATTGAAGCTTTCTTT
D gene: .
J gene: TRBJ1-1
V gene: TRBV6-5
clone size: .

CDR3 protein: CASSGQGSYNEQFF
CDR3 DNA: TGTGCCAGCAGCGGCCAGGGGTCCTACAATGAGCAGTTCTTC
D gene: .
J gene: TRBJ2-1
V gene: TRBV7-2
clone size: few

CDR3 protein: CASSEGRMNTEAFF
CDR3 DNA: TGTGCCAGCAGTGAGGGACGAATGAACACTGAAGCTTTCTTT
D gene: .
J gene: TRBJ1-1
V gene: TRBV27
clone size: .

CDR3 protein: CSARDGAGSSYEQYF
CDR3 DNA: TGCAGTGCTAGAGATGGGGCAGGGAGCTCCTACGAGCAGTACTTC
D gene: .
J gene: TRBJ2-7
V gene: TRBV20-1
clone size: .

CDR3 protein: CASSLTGAHTDTQYF
CDR3 DNA: TGTGCCAGCAGTTTGACAGGGGCCCACACAGATACGCAGTATTTT
D gene: TRBD1
J gene: TRBJ2-3
V gene: TRBV12-3/TRBV12-4
clone size: few

CDR3 protein: CASSPGRSNQPQHF
CDR3 DNA: TGTGCCAGCAGTCCAGGACGGTCCAATCAGCCCCAGCATTTT
D gene: .
J gene: TRBJ1-5
V gene: TRBV7-3
clone size: .

CDR3 protein: CASSLPPQADPMDEQFF
CDR3 DNA: TGTGCCAGCAGCTTACCCCCCCAGGCGGACCCTATGGATGAGCAGTTCTTC
D gene: .
J gene: TRBJ2-1
V gene: TRBV7-9
clone size: .

CDR3 protein: CASSARAGMNTEAFF
CDR3 DNA: TGTGCCAGCAGTGCTAGGGCAGGTATGAACACTGAAGCTTTCTTT
D gene: .
J gene: TRBJ1-1
V gene: TRBV2
clone size: .

CDR3 protein: CASSYSPGPYEQYF
CDR3 DNA: TGTGCCAGCAGTTACTCCCCCGGGCCCTACGAGCAGTACTTC
D gene: .
J gene: TRBJ2-7
V gene: TRBV6-2/TRBV6-3
clone size: .

CDR3 protein: CASSRHGAPQDNYGYTF
CDR3 DNA: TGTGCCAGCAGCCGTCACGGGGCCCCCCAAGACAACTATGGCTACACCTTC
D gene: .
J gene: TRBJ1-2
V gene: TRBV7-2
clone size: few

CDR3 protein: CAGQDLAGGDLRTGELFF
CDR3 DNA: TGTGCCGGACAGGATTTAGCGGGGGGAGACCTAAGGACCGGGGAGCTGTTTTTT
D gene: TRBD2
J gene: TRBJ2-2
V gene: TRBV7-8
clone size: few

CDR3 protein: CASSLGSQGNGNEQYF
CDR3 DNA: TGTGCCAGCAGCTTAGGTAGCCAAGGGAATGGTAACGAGCAGTACTTC
D gene: .
J gene: TRBJ2-7
V gene: TRBV7-9
clone size: .

CDR3 protein: CASSRRPAGGTTDTQYF
CDR3 DNA: TGTGCCAGCAGCCGTAGACCCGCGGGGGGCACCACAGATACGCAGTATTTT
D gene: TRBD2
J gene: TRBJ2-3
V gene: TRBV7-2
clone size: few

CDR3 protein: CASSYSGRTGTDYEQYF
CDR3 DNA: TGTGCCAGCAGTTACTCGGGTAGGACAGGGACTGACTACGAGCAGTACTTC
D gene: TRBD1
J gene: TRBJ2-7
V gene: TRBV6-5
clone size: few

CDR3 protein: CATSRAAVGTEAFF
CDR3 DNA: TGTGCCACCAGCAGAGCAGCGGTCGGAACTGAAGCTTTCTTT
D gene: .
J gene: TRBJ1-1
V gene: TRBV15
clone size: few

CDR3 protein: CASSLLLTAYEQYF
CDR3 DNA: TGTGCCAGCAGCCTACTGTTGACTGCCTACGAGCAGTACTTC
D gene: .
J gene: TRBJ2-7
V gene: TRBV7-9
clone size: .

CDR3 protein: CASSLGQQRGEAFF
CDR3 DNA: TGTGCCAGCAGCTTAGGACAGCAGAGGGGTGAAGCTTTCTTT
D gene: .
J gene: TRBJ1-1
V gene: TRBV7-9
clone size: few

CDR3 protein: CASSQEISDHQPQHF
CDR3 DNA: TGTGCCAGCAGCCAAGAGATCTCAGATCATCAGCCCCAGCATTTT
D gene: .
J gene: TRBJ1-5
V gene: TRBV3-1
clone size: .

CDR3 protein: CASSLVGPLDNEQFF
CDR3 DNA: TGTGCCAGCAGCTTAGTAGGGCCGCTCGACAATGAGCAGTTCTTC
D gene: .
J gene: TRBJ2-1
V gene: TRBV7-8
clone size: .

CDR3 protein: CASSEYRGSNYGYTF
CDR3 DNA: TGTGCCAGCAGTGAATATCGGGGCTCTAACTATGGCTACACCTTC
D gene: .
J gene: TRBJ1-2
V gene: TRBV6-1
clone size: .

CDR3 protein: CASSPWDRVGGYTF
CDR3 DNA: TGTGCCAGCAGCCCTTGGGACAGGGTGGGGGGCTACACCTTC
D gene: TRBD1
J gene: TRBJ1-2
V gene: TRBV9
clone size: .

CDR3 protein: CASSLAYTGRDSYEQYF
CDR3 DNA: TGTGCCAGCAGCTTAGCATATACAGGACGAGATTCCTACGAGCAGTACTTC
D gene: .
J gene: TRBJ2-7
V gene: TRBV7-2
clone size: .

CDR3 protein: CASSLVAGASYEQYF
CDR3 DNA: TGTGCCAGCAGCTTAGTGGCAGGAGCCTCCTACGAGCAGTACTTC
D gene: .
J gene: TRBJ2-7
V gene: TRBV7-9
clone size: few

CDR3 protein: CASSHDTGTAYEQYF
CDR3 DNA: TGCGCCAGCAGCCACGATACCGGGACAGCCTACGAGCAGTACTTC
D gene: TRBD1
J gene: TRBJ2-7
V gene: TRBV4-1
clone size: .

CDR3 protein: CASSLEFPGTDLTDSYGYTF
CDR3 DNA: TGTGCCAGCAGCTTAGAGTTCCCCGGGACCGATCTTACGGATTCCTATGGCTACACCTTC
D gene: .
J gene: TRBJ1-2
V gene: TRBV7-8
clone size: .

CDR3 protein: CASSLQGFSNQPQHF
CDR3 DNA: TGTGCCAGCAGTTTACAGGGGTTTTCAAATCAGCCCCAGCATTTT
D gene: TRBD1
J gene: TRBJ1-5
V gene: TRBV6-5
clone size: many

CDR3 protein: CASSLLAAGSYEQYF
CDR3 DNA: TGTGCCAGCAGCTTACTTGCAGCAGGGTCCTACGAGCAGTACTTC
D gene: .
J gene: TRBJ2-7
V gene: TRBV7-2
clone size: few

CDR3 protein: CASSETGGGMAEQYF
CDR3 DNA: TGTGCCAGCAGCGAGACAGGGGGCGGAATGGCCGAGCAGTACTTC
D gene: TRBD1
J gene: TRBJ2-7
V gene: TRBV9
clone size: once

CDR3 protein: CASSVQPSKGYTF
CDR3 DNA: TGTGCCAGCAGCGTACAACCGTCGAAAGGCTACACCTTC
D gene: .
J gene: TRBJ1-2
V gene: TRBV9
clone size: .

CDR3 protein: CASSLISGGNQPQHF
CDR3 DNA: TGTGCCAGCAGTCTTATCTCAGGGGGCAATCAGCCCCAGCATTTT
D gene: .
J gene: TRBJ1-5
V gene: TRBV12-3/TRBV12-4
clone size: few

CDR3 protein: CDSTPRTSGGIEQFF
CDR3 DNA: TGTGACAGCACCCCAAGGACTAGCGGGGGGATTGAGCAGTTCTTC
D gene: TRBD2
J gene: TRBJ2-1
V gene: TRBV27
clone size: .

CDR3 protein: CASSARTPLSYGYTF
CDR3 DNA: TGTGCCAGCAGTGCAAGGACACCGCTGAGCTATGGCTACACCTTC
D gene: .
J gene: TRBJ1-2
V gene: TRBV6-1
clone size: few

CDR3 protein: CASSPSGGQVKDTQYF
CDR3 DNA: TGTGCCAGCAGCCCCTCGGGGGGACAGGTGAAAGATACGCAGTATTTT
D gene: .
J gene: TRBJ2-3
V gene: TRBV9
clone size: .

CDR3 protein: CSARDTGDNQPQHF
CDR3 DNA: TGCAGTGCTAGAGATACAGGGGACAATCAGCCCCAGCATTTT
D gene: TRBD1
J gene: TRBJ1-5
V gene: TRBV20-1
clone size: .

CDR3 protein: CASSFTSTDYSNQPQHF
CDR3 DNA: TGTGCCAGCAGTTTTACTTCGACAGACTATAGCAATCAGCCCCAGCATTTT
D gene: .
J gene: TRBJ1-5
V gene: TRBV28
clone size: few

CDR3 protein: CASSLVSGRYGYTF
CDR3 DNA: TGTGCCAGCAGCTTAGTTTCCGGACGCTATGGCTACACCTTC
D gene: .
J gene: TRBJ1-2
V gene: TRBV11-2
clone size: few

CDR3 protein: CASSWDSAPLHF
CDR3 DNA: TGCGCCAGCAGCTGGGACAGCGCACCCCTCCACTTT
D gene: TRBD1
J gene: TRBJ1-6
V gene: TRBV5-1
clone size: .

CDR3 protein: CASRPVAGGMNEQFF
CDR3 DNA: TGTGCCAGCAGACCCGTAGCGGGGGGTATGAATGAGCAGTTCTTC
D gene: TRBD2
J gene: TRBJ2-1
V gene: TRBV6-2/TRBV6-3
clone size: .

CDR3 protein: CASSFTQGRGYGYTF
CDR3 DNA: TGTGCCAGCAGCTTTACACAGGGGCGTGGCTATGGCTACACCTTC
D gene: TRBD1
J gene: TRBJ1-2
V gene: TRBV7-9
clone size: many